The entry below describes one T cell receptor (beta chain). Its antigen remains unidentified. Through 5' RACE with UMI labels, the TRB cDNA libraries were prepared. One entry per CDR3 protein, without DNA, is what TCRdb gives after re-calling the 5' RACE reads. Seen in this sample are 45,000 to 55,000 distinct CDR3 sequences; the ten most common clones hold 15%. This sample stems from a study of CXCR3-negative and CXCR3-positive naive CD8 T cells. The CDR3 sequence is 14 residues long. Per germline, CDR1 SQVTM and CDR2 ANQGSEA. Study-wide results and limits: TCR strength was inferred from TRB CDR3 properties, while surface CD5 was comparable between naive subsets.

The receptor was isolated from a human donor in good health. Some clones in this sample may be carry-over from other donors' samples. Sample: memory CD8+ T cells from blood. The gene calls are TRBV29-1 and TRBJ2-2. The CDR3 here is CSVEHPVNTGELFF.